A single sample gave rise to the 20 T cell receptor beta chains below, sequenced in a study of a mutant IDH1 vaccine in newly diagnosed glioma. Assay used: immunoSEQ multiplex PCR; TCRdb lists only in-frame clones, some missing. The data show over 75,000 clones, with approximately 90% seen just once and less than 0.65% held by the top ten. Sample time point: baseline, week 1 (first vaccination visit). Treatment described: pre-vaccination baseline after standard-of-care therapy. Source: PBMCs, taken from a glioma patient treated with radiotherapy, temozolomide or both. These receptors all stem from a woman in her 50s with glioma.

This chain links TRBV5-1 with TRBJ2-4; D is perhaps TRBD1 or TRBD2 (5 bases each). The CDR3 has 17 residues. Looked up from germline, CDR1 is SGHRS and CDR2 is YFSETQ. V lost 4 bases and J 0 bases, leaving 17 bases between the germline ends. The CDR3 DNA follows: TGCGCCAGCAGCCCGCGCCCCGGGACGATAGCCAAAAACATTCAGTACTTC. Its translation: CASSPRPGTIAKNIQYF.

The chain is built from TRBV28 and TRBJ2-3; 7 bases map to TRBD1. Looked up from germline, CDR1 is MDHEN and CDR2 is SYDVKM. The CDR3 spans 16 residues. V lost 5 bases to trimming and J lost 4 bases; unmatched junction nucleotides: 12. CDR3 DNA: TGTGCCAGCAGTAGGTGGGGACAGCGGAGTTCAGATACGCAGTATTTT. Translating gives CASSRWGQRSSDTQYF.

This clone was seen more than once but under ten times. The chain carries TRBV28 and TRBJ1-5; D is ambiguous. The germline V gene encodes CDR1 MDHEN and CDR2 SYDVKM. The V and J ends lost 3 bases and 4 bases respectively, with 7 bases between them. The CDR3 has 13 residues. The CDR3: CASSFERNQPQHF. The CDR3 DNA reads TGTGCCAGCAGTTTCGAGAGAAATCAGCCCCAGCATTTT.

This clone was picked up a small number of times. CDR3 sequence reads: CASSSTGTAHYEQYF. DNA for the CDR3: TGTGCCAGCAGTTCAACCGGGACTGCCCACTACGAGCAGTACTTC. The rearrangement links TRBV28 to TRBJ2-7, with a possible D match to TRBD2 (6 bases). The V gene's germline CDR1 is MDHEN and CDR2 SYDVKM. This CDR3 spans 15 amino acids. Trimming removed 4 bases at V and 3 bases at J, with 16 bases between.

This chain links TRBV19 with TRBJ2-1; 10 nucleotides match TRBD2. Looked up from germline, CDR1 is LNHDA and CDR2 is SQIVND (reference sequence). The J segment lost 6 bases and the V segment lost 2 bases, leaving 4 bases of the junction unmatched. This CDR3 is built from 15 residues. The CDR3 reads CASSIRSSGSNEQFF. In DNA, the CDR3 is TGTGCCAGTAGTATAAGATCTAGCGGGAGCAATGAGCAGTTCTTC.

The V call is TRBV1, the J call TRBJ1-2. TRBV1 is an annotated pseudogene. The CDR3 length is 11 residues. The CDR3 sequence: CTGRDRYGYTF. CDR3 sequence (DNA): TGCACCGGCCGGGACCGCTATGGCTACACCTTC.

V gene TRBV14 combines with J gene TRBJ1-2; no reliable D call. V shed 0 bases and J shed 4 bases, with 9 bases lying between them. This CDR3 contains 14 residues. Germline V lookup: CDR1 SGHDN, CDR2 FVKESK. CDR3 sequence: CASSQDGRVYGYTF. Written as DNA, the CDR3 is TGTGCCAGCAGCCAAGATGGGCGGGTCTATGGCTACACCTTC. Complete variable domain (other parts from reference TRBV14 and TRBJ1-2): EAGVTQFPSHSVIEKGQTVTLRCDPISGHDNLYWYRRVMGKEIKFLLHFVKESKQDESGMPNNRFLAERTGGTYSTLKVQPAELEDSGVYFCASSQDGRVYGYTFGSGTRLTVV.

The chain is built from TRBV9 and TRBJ1-1; a weak D match, TRBD1 (6 bases). This CDR3 is 14 amino acids long. The V and J ends lost 3 bases and 1 base respectively, with 10 bases between them. Germline V CDR1 and CDR2: SGDLS, YYNGEE. The CDR3 spells CASSEQGRNTEAFF. CDR3 nucleotides: TGTGCCAGCAGCGAACAGGGAAGGAACACTGAAGCTTTCTTT.

The chain recombines TRBV7-2 with TRBJ2-7; no clear D gene. V was trimmed by 2 bases and J by 3 bases, leaving 8 bases between them. Germline V gene data show CDR1 as SGHTA and CDR2 as FQGNSA. This CDR3 is built from 13 residues. The CDR3 region has the DNA TGTGCCAGCAGCTTATACAGCTACTACGAGCAGTACTTC. It is translated as CASSLYSYYEQYF.

The chain employs TRBV4-1 and TRBJ2-7; a weak D match, TRBD2 (5 bases). This CDR3 is built from 14 residues. The V gene lost 0 bases and the J gene lost 9 bases, with 15 bases spanning the gap. The V gene's germline CDR1 is MGHRA and CDR2 YSYEKL. CDR3 DNA: TGCGCCAGCAGCCAAGATCTGAGCGGTTATAGGCAGTACTTC. This translates into CASSQDLSGYRQYF.

The chain couples TRBV6-1 to TRBJ2-3, with 8 bases aligning to TRBD1. The CDR3 spans 16 residues. CDR1 and CDR2 from the germline V gene are MNHNS and SASEGT. V shed 4 bases and J 2 bases; nucleotides not matched to a gene: 8. The CDR3 region is CASSVRQGHDTDTQYF. The CDR3 nucleotides read TGTGCCAGCAGTGTCCGACAGGGGCATGACACAGATACGCAGTATTTT.

This clone appeared once. The chain combines TRBV25-1 with TRBJ1-4, with a tentative D call TRBD1 (5 bases). Trimming cost V 3 bases and J 8 bases, with 19 bases left between them. The CDR3 covers 16 residues. The germline CDR1 and CDR2 sequences are MGHDK and SYGVNS. The CDR3 spells CASSDYPGGTGEKLFF. The CDR3 DNA follows: TGTGCCAGCAGTGATTACCCGGGGGGTACCGGAGAAAAACTGTTTTTT. The full variable domain, rest sourced from reference TRBV25-1 and TRBJ1-4, is EADIYQTPRYLVIGTGKKITLECSQTMGHDKMYWYQQDPGMELHLIHYSYGVNSTEKGDLSSESTVSRIRTEHFPLTLESARPSHTSQYLCASSDYPGGTGEKLFFGSGTQLSVL.

The chain couples TRBV7-2 to TRBJ2-4; 8 positions agree with TRBD1. The CDR3 sequence is 13 residues long. V shed 4 bases, J shed 6 bases, and the junction held 2 bases outside the gene matches. Germline V CDR1 and CDR2: SGHTA, FQGNSA. CDR3: CASSSGQGNIQYF. The CDR3 DNA follows: TGTGCCAGCAGCTCCGGACAGGGAAACATTCAGTACTTC.

The chain joins TRBV7-3 to TRBJ1-1; weak D call: TRBD1 (6 bases). V was shortened by 5 bases and J by 1 base, with 8 bases between the two germline ends. Germline V gene sequence: CDR1 SGHTA, CDR2 FQGTGA. This CDR3 region has 13 residues. This CDR3 reads CASSRQENTEAFF. As DNA, the CDR3 is TGTGCCAGCAGCCGACAGGAGAACACTGAAGCTTTCTTT.

V and J are TRBV9 and TRBJ1-4, with D possibly matching TRBD1 (6 bases). V dropped 0 bases and J dropped 8 bases, with 14 bases sitting between them. Germline CDR1 is SGDLS and CDR2 is YYNGEE. The CDR3 length is 15 residues. CDR3 in DNA: TGTGCCAGCAGCGTAGGTCCAGGGGTAGCGGAAAAACTGTTTTTT. Its translation is CASSVGPGVAEKLFF.

The CDR3 spells CSVTTGIYGYTF. The CDR3 DNA reads TGCAGCGTTACTACAGGGATCTATGGCTACACCTTC. The rearrangement links TRBV29-1 to TRBJ1-2, with D possibly TRBD1 on 6 matching bases. The ends were cut back, 5 bases at V and 4 bases at J, with 11 bases in the middle. Germline V lookup: CDR1 SQVTM, CDR2 ANQGSEA. This CDR3 has 12 residues.

The chain is built from TRBV4-2 and TRBJ2-1; 7 nucleotides match TRBD1. The germline V gene encodes CDR1 LGHNA and CDR2 YNFKEQ. Unmatched junction bases numbered 5, after V lost 4 bases and J lost 5 bases. The CDR3 length is 14 residues. The DNA of the CDR3 is TGTGCCAGCAGCCGCTTAGACAGGGACAATGAGCAGTTCTTC. Residues: CASSRLDRDNEQFF.

This clone showed up just once. The V call is TRBV7-6, the J call TRBJ2-1; D gene ambiguous. The CDR3 extends over 14 amino acids. Deletions cut 0 bases from V and 9 bases from J, with 12 bases between. Germline values: CDR1 SGHVS, CDR2 FNYEAQ. The chain's CDR3 is CASSLAGRNREQFF. Written as DNA, the CDR3 is TGTGCCAGCAGCTTAGCGGGTAGAAATCGTGAGCAGTTCTTC.

The chain joins TRBV5-8 to TRBJ1-2; TRBD1 agrees at 8 bases. Germline CDR1 and CDR2: SGHTS and YDEGEE. The CDR3 covers 15 residues. With V trimmed by 2 bases and J by 3 bases, 6 bases remained unmatched. This CDR3 reads CASSFYQGAHYGYTF. CDR3 coding DNA: TGTGCCAGCAGCTTCTATCAGGGGGCTCACTATGGCTACACCTTC. Using reference TRBV5-8 and TRBJ1-2 for the parts outside the CDR3, the full variable domain is EAGVTQSPTHLIKTRGQQATLRCSPISGHTSVYWYQQALGLGLQFLLWYDEGEERNRGNFPPRFSGRQFPNYSSELNVNALELEDSALYLCASSFYQGAHYGYTFGSGTRLTVV.

V gene TRBV5-4 combines with J gene TRBJ2-7, with D unclear. The CDR3 totals 13 residues. Germline CDR1 is SGHNT and CDR2 is YYREEE (reference sequence). V dropped 2 bases and J dropped 3 bases, with 9 bases sitting between them. The CDR3 protein is CASSFGPIYEQYF. For the CDR3, the DNA is TGTGCCAGCAGCTTCGGACCTATCTACGAGCAGTACTTC. The full variable domain, rest sourced from reference TRBV5-4 and TRBJ2-7, is ETGVTQSPTHLIKTRGQQVTLRCSSQSGHNTVSWYQQALGQGPQFIFQYYREEENGRGNFPPRFSGLQFPNYSSELNVNALELDDSALYLCASSFGPIYEQYFGPGTRLTVT.